The sequence of this T cell receptor beta chain was determined in a study of T cell responses to AZD1222 COVID-19 vaccine. Method: immunoSEQ multiplex PCR; TCRdb's copy keeps in-frame clones and lacks some. The table has approximately 160,000 clones, 93% seen once. The ends lost 3 bases at V and 9 bases at J; junction bases unmatched: 13. The CDR3 runs 16 residues. Germline V gene data show CDR1 as LGHDT and CDR2 as YNNKEL (reference sequence). The receptor was derived from an adult in good health. The source material was peripheral blood, sampled on day 0 of AZD1222 vaccination. The chain combines TRBV3-1 (or the pseudogene TRBV3-2) with TRBJ2-3; 9 nucleotides align to TRBD2. Here the CDR3 reads CASSHRASGVAVTQYF. Here the CDR3 DNA reads TGTGCCAGCAGCCATCGGGCTAGCGGGGTGGCGGTCACGCAGTATTTT.